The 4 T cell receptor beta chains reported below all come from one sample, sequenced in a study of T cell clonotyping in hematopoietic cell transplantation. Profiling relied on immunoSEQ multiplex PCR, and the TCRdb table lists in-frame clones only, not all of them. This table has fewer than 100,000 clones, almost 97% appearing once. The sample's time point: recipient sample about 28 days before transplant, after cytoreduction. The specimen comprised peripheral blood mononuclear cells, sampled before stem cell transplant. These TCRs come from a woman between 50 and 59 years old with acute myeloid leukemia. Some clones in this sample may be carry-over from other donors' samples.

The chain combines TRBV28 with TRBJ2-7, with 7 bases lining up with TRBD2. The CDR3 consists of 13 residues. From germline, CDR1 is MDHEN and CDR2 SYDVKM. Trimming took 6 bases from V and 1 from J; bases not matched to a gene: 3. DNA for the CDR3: TGTGCCAGCAGGTGGACTAGGTCCTACGAGCAGTACTTC. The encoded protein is CASRWTRSYEQYF. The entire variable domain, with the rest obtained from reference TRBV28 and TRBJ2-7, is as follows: DVKVTQSSRYLVKRTGEKVFLECVQDMDHENMFWYRQDPGLGLRLIYFSYDVKMKEKGDIPEGYSVSREKKERFSLILESASTNQTSMYLCASRWTRSYEQYFGPGTRLTVT.

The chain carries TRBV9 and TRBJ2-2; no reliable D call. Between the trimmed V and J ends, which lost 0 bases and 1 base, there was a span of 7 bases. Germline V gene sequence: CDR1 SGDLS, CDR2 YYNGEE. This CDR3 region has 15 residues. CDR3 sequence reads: CASSVVAGNTGELFF. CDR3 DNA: TGTGCCAGCAGCGTAGTGGCAGGGAACACCGGGGAGCTGTTTTTT.

The CDR3 nucleotides read TGTGCCAGCACTAGACAGAATAGCAATCAGCCCCAGCATTTT. This encodes CASTRQNSNQPQHF. The chain couples TRBV2 to TRBJ1-5; D may be TRBD1 (5 bases). The CDR3 length is 14 residues. CDR1 is SNHLY, CDR2 FYNNEI, per germline. Trimming pared 7 bases from V and 0 bases from J, leaving 10 bases between.

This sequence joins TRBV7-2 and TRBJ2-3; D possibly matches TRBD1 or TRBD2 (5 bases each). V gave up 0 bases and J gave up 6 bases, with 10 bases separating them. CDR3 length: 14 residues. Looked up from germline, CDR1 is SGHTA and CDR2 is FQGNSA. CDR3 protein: CASSLAGWGDTQYF. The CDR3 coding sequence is TGTGCCAGCAGCTTAGCGGGGTGGGGGGATACGCAGTATTTT.